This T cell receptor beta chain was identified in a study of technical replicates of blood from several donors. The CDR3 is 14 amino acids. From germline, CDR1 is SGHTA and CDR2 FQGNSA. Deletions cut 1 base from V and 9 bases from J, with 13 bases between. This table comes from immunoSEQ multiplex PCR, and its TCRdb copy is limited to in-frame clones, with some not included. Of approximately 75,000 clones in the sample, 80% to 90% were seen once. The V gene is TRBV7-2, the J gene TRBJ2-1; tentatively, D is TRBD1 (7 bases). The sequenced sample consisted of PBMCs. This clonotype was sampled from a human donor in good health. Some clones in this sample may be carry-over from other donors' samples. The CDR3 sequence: CASSLGPQGGEQFF. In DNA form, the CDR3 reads TGTGCCAGCAGCTTAGGACCGCAGGGGGGTGAGCAGTTCTTC.